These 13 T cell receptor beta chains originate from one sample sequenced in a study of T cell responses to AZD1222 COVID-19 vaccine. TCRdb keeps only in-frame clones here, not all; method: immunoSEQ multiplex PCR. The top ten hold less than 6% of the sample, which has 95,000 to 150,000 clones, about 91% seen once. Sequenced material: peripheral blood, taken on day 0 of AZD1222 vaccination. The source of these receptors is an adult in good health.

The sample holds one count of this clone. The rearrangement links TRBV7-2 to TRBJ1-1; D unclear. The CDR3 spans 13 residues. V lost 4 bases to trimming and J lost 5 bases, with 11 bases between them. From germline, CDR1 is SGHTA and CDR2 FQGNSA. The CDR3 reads CASSSDLRTEAFF. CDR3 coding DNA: TGTGCCAGCAGCTCAGACTTGAGGACTGAAGCTTTCTTT.

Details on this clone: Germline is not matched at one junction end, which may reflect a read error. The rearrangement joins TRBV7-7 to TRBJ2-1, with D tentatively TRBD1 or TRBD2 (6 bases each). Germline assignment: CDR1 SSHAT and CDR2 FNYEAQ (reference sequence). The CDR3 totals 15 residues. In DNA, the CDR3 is TGTGCTAGCAGCTTGGGGGGCAGTATCTACAATGAGCAGTTCTTC. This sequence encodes CASSLGGSIYNEQFF.

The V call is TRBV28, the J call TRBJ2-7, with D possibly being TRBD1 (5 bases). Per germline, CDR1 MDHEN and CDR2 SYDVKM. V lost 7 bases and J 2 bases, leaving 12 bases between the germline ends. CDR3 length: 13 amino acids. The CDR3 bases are TGTGCCAGCACCATGACAGAACCCTACGAGCAGTACTTC. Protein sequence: CASTMTEPYEQYF. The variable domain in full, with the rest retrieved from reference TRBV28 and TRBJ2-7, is DVKVTQSSRYLVKRTGEKVFLECVQDMDHENMFWYRQDPGLGLRLIYFSYDVKMKEKGDIPEGYSVSREKKERFSLILESASTNQTSMYLCASTMTEPYEQYFGPGTRLTVT.

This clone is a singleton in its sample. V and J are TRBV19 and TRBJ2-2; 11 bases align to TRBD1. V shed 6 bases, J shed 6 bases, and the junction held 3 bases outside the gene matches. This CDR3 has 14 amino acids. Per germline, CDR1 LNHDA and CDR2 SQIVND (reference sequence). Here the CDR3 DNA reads TGTGCCAGTAGGCGGGACAGGGGGTCCGGGGAGCTGTTTTTT. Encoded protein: CASRRDRGSGELFF. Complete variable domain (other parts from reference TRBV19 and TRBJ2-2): DGGITQSPKYLFRKEGQNVTLSCEQNLNHDAMYWYRQDPGQGLRLIYYSQIVNDFQKGDIAEGYSVSREKKESFPLTVTSAQKNPTAFYLCASRRDRGSGELFFGEGSRLTVL.

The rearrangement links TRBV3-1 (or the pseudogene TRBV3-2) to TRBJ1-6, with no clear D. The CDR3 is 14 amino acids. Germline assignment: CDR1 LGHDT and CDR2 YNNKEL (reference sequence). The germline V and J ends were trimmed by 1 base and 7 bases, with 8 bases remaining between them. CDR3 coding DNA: TGTGCCAGCAGCCAAGGGGCCGGAAATTCACCCCTCCACTTT. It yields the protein CASSQGAGNSPLHF.

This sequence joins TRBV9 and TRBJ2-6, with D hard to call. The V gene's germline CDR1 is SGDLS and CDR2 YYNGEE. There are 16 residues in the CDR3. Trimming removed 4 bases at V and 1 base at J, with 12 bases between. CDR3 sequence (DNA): TGTGCCAGCAGCTCAGAGAGGCAGTCTGGGGCCAACGTCCTGACTTTC. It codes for CASSSERQSGANVLTF. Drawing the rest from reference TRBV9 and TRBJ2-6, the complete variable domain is DSGVTQTPKHLITATGQRVTLRCSPRSGDLSVYWYQQSLDQGLQFLIQYYNGEERAKGNILERFSAQQFPDLHSELNLSSLELGDSALYFCASSSERQSGANVLTFGAGSRLTVL.

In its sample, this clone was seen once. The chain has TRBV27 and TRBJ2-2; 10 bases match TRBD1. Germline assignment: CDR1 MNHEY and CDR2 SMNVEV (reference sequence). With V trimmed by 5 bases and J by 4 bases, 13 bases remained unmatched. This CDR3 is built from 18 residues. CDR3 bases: TGTGCCAGCAGTCTCTCCTGGGACAGGGGAGATGTCACCGGGGAGCTGTTTTTT. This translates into CASSLSWDRGDVTGELFF.

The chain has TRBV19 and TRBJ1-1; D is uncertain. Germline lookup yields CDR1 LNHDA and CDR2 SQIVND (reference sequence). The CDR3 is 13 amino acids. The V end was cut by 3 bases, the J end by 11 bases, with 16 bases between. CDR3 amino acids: CASSIDGMTRAFF. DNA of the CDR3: TGTGCCAGTAGTATCGATGGGATGACCCGGGCTTTCTTT.

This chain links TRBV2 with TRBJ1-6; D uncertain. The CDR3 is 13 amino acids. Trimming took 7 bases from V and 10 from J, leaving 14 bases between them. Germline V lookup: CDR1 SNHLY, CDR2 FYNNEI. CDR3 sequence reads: CASNPRVESPLHF. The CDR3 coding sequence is TGTGCCAGCAACCCGCGGGTGGAGTCACCCCTCCACTTT.

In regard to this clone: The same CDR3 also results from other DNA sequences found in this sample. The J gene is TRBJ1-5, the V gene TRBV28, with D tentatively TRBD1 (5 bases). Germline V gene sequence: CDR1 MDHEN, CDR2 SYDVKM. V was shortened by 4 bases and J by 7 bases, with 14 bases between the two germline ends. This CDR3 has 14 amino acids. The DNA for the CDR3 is TGTGCCAGCAGTTACGGGGCGGGGAGGCAGCCCCAGCATTTT. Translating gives CASSYGAGRQPQHF.

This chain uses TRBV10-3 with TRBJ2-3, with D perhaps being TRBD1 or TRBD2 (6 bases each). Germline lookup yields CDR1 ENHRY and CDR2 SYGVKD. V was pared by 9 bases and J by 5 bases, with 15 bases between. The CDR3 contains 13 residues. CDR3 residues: CAIKGGTRDTQYF. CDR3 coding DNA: TGTGCCATAAAGGGGGGAACACGAGATACGCAGTATTTT.

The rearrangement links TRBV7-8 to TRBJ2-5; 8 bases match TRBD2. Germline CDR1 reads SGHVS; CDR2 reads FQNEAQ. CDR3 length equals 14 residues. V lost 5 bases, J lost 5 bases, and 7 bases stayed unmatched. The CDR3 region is CASSGRTSRETQYF. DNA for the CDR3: TGTGCCAGCAGCGGAAGGACTAGCCGGGAGACCCAGTACTTC.

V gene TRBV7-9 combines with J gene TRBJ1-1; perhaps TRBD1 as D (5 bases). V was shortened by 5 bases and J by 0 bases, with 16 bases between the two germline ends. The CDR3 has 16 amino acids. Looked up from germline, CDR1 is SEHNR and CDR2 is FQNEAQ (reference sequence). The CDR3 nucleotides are TGTGCCAGCAGCCCAAACCAGGGCACGATGAACACTGAAGCTTTCTTT. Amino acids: CASSPNQGTMNTEAFF.